This T cell receptor beta chain emerged from a study of Graves' ophthalmopathy and Graves' hyperthyroidism. About the research overall: Peripheral blood sampling occurred at initial diagnosis, before any treatment.

Trimming cost V 4 bases and J 6 bases; bases outside gene matches: 10. CDR3 length: 16 residues. Germline values: CDR1 MNHEY, CDR2 SVGAGI. Stable hyperthyroidism denotes an absence of ophthalmopathy throughout 18 months of follow-up. A diagnosis was made from clinical symptoms together with serum thyroxine, TRAb, thyroid ultrasound and orbital computed tomography. From fresh peripheral blood, about 10 ml in volume, the PBMCs were obtained. RNA served as the template for amplifying TCR beta CDR3 regions. Second-round multiplex PCR came after a first-round RT-PCR that employed HTBI primers. TCRdb independently ran MiXCR on the multiplex PCR reads; one entry per CDR3 protein. The repertoire consists of 300,000 to 500,000 distinct CDR3 sequences, with 15% occurring once and the leading ten covering about 7%. This clonotype has a count of ten or more.

V and J are TRBV6-5 and TRBJ1-2; TRBD1 matches 11 bases. The TCR was taken from a woman under 30 with stable Graves' hyperthyroidism. Sequencing was done on a sample of peripheral blood. CDR3 sequence reads: CASSSPTGTGGDGYTF. DNA of the CDR3: TGTGCCAGCAGTTCCCCGACCGGGACAGGGGGGGATGGCTACACCTTC.